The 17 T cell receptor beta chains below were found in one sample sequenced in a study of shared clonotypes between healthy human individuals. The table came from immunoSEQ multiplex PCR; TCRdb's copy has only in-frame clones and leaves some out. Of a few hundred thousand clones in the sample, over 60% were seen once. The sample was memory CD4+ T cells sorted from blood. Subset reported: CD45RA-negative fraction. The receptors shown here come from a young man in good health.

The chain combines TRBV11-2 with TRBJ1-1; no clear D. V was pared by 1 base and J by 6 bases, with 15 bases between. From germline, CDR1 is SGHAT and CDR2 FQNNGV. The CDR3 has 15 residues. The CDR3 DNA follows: TGTGCCAGCAGCTTAGTGGTTAGTGGAGTTGCTGAAGCTTTCTTT. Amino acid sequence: CASSLVVSGVAEAFF. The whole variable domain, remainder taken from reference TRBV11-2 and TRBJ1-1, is EAGVAQSPRYKIIEKRQSVAFWCNPISGHATLYWYQQILGQGPKLLIQFQNNGVVDDSQLPKDRFSAERLKGVDSTLKIQPAKLEDSAVYLCASSLVVSGVAEAFFGQGTRLTVV.

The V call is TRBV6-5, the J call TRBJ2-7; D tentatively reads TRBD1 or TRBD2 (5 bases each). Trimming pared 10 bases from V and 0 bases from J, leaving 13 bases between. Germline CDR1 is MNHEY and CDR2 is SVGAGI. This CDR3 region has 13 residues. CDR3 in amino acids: CATRDVSSYEQYF. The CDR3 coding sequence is TGTGCCACCCGGGACGTAAGCTCCTACGAGCAGTACTTC.

The CDR3 DNA follows: TGCGCCAGCAGTGAGTCGAGGTTGGGGGGACAGATCTATGGCTACACCTTC. It encodes CASSESRLGGQIYGYTF. This chain joins TRBV10-2 and TRBJ1-2; 7 nucleotides agree with TRBD1. J was trimmed by 4 bases and V by 0 bases; bases with no gene match: 11. Germline CDR1 is WSHSY and CDR2 is SAAADI. The CDR3 sequence is 17 residues long.

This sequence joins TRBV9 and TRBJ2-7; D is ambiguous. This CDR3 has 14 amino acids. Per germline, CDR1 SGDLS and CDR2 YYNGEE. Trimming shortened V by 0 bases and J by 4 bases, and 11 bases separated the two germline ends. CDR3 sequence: CASSVGRVSYEQYF. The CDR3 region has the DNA TGTGCCAGCAGCGTAGGAAGAGTGAGTTACGAGCAGTACTTC.

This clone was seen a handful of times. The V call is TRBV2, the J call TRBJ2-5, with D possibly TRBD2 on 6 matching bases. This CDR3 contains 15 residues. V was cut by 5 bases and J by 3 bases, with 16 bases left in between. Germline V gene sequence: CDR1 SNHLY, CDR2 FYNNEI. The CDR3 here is CASSTYGLPEETQYF. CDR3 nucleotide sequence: TGTGCCAGCAGTACTTACGGACTACCGGAAGAGACCCAGTACTTC.

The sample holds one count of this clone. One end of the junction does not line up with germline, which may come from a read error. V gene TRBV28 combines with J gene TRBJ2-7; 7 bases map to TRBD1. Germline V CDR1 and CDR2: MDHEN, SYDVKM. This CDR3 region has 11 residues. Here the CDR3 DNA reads TGTGCCAGCAGTCTCCGGGACAGTCTCCACTTC. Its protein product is CASSLRDSLHF.

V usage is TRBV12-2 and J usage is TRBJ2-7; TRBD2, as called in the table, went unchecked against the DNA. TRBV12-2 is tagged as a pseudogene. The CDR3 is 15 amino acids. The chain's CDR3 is CASRPTGGNSYEQYF. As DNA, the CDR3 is TGTGCAAGTCGCCCCACGGGCGGGAACTCCTACGAGCAGTACTTC.

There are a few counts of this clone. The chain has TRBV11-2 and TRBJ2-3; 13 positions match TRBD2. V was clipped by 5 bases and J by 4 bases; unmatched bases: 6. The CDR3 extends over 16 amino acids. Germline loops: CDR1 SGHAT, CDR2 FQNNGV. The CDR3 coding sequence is TGTGCCAGCAGCCCAAACGGACTAGCGGGGGCAGATACGCAGTATTTT. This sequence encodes CASSPNGLAGADTQYF.

Here the CDR3 DNA reads TGTGCCAGCTCACCTATTCCGGAAGAGACCCAGTACTTC. It encodes CASSPIPEETQYF. This chain uses TRBV18 with TRBJ2-5; D is uncertain. V shed 3 bases and J shed 3 bases, with 8 bases lying between them. The length of the CDR3 is 13 residues. The germline V gene encodes CDR1 KGHSH and CDR2 LQKENI.

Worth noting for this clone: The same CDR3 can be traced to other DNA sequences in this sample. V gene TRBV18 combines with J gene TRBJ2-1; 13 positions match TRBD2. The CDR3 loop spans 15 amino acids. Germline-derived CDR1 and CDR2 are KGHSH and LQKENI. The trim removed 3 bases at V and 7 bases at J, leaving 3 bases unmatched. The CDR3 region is CASSPPGLAGNEQFF. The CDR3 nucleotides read TGTGCCAGCTCACCCCCGGGACTAGCGGGAAATGAGCAGTTCTTC.

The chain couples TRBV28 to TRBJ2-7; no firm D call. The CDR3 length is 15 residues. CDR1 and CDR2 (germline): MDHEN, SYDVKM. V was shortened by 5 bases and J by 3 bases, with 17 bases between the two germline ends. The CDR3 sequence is CASSPPPGFFYEQYF. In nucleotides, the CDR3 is TGTGCCAGCAGTCCCCCCCCGGGTTTTTTCTACGAGCAGTACTTC.

CDR3 in DNA: TGTGCCAGCAGCTTACCCTCCAGGGGTTGCAATCAGCCCCAGCATTTT. It specifies CASSLPSRGCNQPQHF. The rearrangement links TRBV7-6 to TRBJ1-5; D is possibly TRBD1 (6 bases). This CDR3 region has 16 residues. Germline V gene lookup returns CDR1 SGHVS and CDR2 FNYEAQ. V gave up 2 bases and J gave up 2 bases, with 13 bases separating them. Based on the CDR3 plus reference TRBV7-6 and TRBJ1-5, the full variable domain is GAGVSQSPRYKVTKRGQDVALRCDPISGHVSLYWYRQALGQGPEFLTYFNYEAQQDKSGLPNDRFSAERPEGSISTLTIQRTEQRDSAMYRCASSLPSRGCNQPQHFGDGTRLSIL.

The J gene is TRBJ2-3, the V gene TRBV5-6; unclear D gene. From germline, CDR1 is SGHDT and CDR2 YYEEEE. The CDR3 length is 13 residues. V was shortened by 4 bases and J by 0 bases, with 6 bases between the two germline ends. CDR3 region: CASSIGSTDTQYF. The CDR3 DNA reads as TGTGCCAGCAGCATTGGGAGCACAGATACGCAGTATTTT.

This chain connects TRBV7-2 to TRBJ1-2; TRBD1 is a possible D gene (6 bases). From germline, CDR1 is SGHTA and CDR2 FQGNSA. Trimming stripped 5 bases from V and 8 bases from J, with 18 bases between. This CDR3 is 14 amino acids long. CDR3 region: CASSIPAGRGGYTF. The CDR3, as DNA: TGTGCCAGCAGCATTCCGGCGGGCAGGGGAGGCTACACCTTC. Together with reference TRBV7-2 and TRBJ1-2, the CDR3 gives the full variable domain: GAGVSQSPSNKVTEKGKDVELRCDPISGHTALYWYRQSLGQGLEFLIYFQGNSAPDKSGLPSDRFSAERTGGSVSTLTIQRTQQEDSAVYLCASSIPAGRGGYTFGSGTRLTVV.

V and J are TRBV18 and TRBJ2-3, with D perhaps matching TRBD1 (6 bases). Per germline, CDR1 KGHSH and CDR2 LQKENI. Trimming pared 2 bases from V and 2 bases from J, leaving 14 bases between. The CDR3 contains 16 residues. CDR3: CASSPSRDIYTDTQYF. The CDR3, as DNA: TGTGCCAGCTCACCATCCCGGGACATCTACACAGATACGCAGTATTTT.

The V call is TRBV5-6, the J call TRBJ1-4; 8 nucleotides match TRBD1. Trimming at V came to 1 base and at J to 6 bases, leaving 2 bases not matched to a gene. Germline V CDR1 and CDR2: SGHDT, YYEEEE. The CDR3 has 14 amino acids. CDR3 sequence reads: CASSLQGADEKLFF. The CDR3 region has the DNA TGTGCCAGCAGCTTGCAGGGGGCTGATGAAAAACTGTTTTTT.

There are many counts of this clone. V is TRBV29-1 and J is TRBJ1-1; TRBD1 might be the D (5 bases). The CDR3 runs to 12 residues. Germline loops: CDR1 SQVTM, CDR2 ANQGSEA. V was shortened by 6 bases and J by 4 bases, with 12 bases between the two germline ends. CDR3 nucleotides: TGCAGCGTAGGTCGGGGCCCCACTGAAGCTTTCTTT. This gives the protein CSVGRGPTEAFF.